This T cell receptor (beta chain) was retrieved from a study of blood T cell repertoires in COVID-19. Study information: The United States, Italy and Spain supplied acute and convalescent COVID-19 samples.

CDR3 size: 15 residues. Trimming removed 8 bases from V and 7 bases from J; junction bases left unmatched: 11. The germline V gene encodes CDR1 MNHEY and CDR2 SMNVEV (reference sequence). Generated by immunoSEQ multiplex PCR, the TCRdb table keeps only in-frame clones and is missing some. Of 200,000 to 250,000 clones in the sample, 65% to 90% were seen once. This TCR came from a woman between 50 and 59 years old with acute or convalescent COVID-19. The sequencing input was peripheral blood. The chain joins TRBV27 to TRBJ1-6, with 7 bases identical to TRBD1. Here the CDR3 DNA reads TGTGCCAGCCGGGGGTGGGGACAGCGGAATTCACCCCTCCACTTT. Amino acids: CASRGWGQRNSPLHF.